This T cell receptor (beta chain) was sequenced in a study of long-term antiretroviral therapy in people with HIV. The CDR3 runs 14 residues. CDR1 and CDR2 (germline): LGHNA, YSLEER. Trimming took off 0 bases at V and 10 bases at J, with 13 bases between the two ends. Investigators performed immunoSEQ version v3.0 at survey level. Using immunoSEQ multiplex PCR, the repertoire was profiled, and TCRdb retains in-frame clones only, with some absent. Seen here are about 7,400 clones, roughly 80% observed once, and the top ten hold more than 15%. This TCR was recovered from a middle-aged man with HIV. This chain connects TRBV4-3 to TRBJ2-1; maybe TRBD1 (5 bases). The sequenced sample was unsorted PBMCs, obtained 0.1 years after starting antiretroviral therapy. The CDR3 loop reads CASSQEDGHGEQFF. The CDR3 region has the DNA TGCGCCAGCAGCCAAGAAGACGGACACGGGGAGCAGTTCTTC.